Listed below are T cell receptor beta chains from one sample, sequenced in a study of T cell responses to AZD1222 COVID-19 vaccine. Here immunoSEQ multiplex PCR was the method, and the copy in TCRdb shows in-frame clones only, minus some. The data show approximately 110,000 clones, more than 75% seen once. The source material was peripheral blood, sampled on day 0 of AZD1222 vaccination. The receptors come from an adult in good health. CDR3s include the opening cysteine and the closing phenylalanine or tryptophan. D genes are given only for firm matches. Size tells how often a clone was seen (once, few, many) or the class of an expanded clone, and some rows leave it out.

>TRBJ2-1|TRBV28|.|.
TGTGCCAGCTCCTTAAGGGGGGGGAATGAGCAGTTCTTC
CASSLRGGNEQFF
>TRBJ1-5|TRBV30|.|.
TGTGCCTGGACCCCAACAGGGAGCCTGTACCAGCCCCAGCATTTT
CAWTPTGSLYQPQHF
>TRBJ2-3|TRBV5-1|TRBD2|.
TGCGCCAGCAGCTTGGGTTCGACTAGCGGGGCCCTGGATACGCAGTATTTT
CASSLGSTSGALDTQYF
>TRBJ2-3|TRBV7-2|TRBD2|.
TGTGCCAGCAGCTTAGTCGCTAGCGGGGGTTTCGATACGCAGTATTTT
CASSLVASGGFDTQYF
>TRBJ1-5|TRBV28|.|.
TGTGCCAGCAGTTTCGGCGGGATACATCAGCCCCAGCATTTT
CASSFGGIHQPQHF
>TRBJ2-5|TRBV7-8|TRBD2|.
TGTGCCAGCAGCCCGAGTTTCCAGCGGGGCAACCAAGAGACCCAGTACTTC
CASSPSFQRGNQETQYF
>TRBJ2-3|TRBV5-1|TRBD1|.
TGCGCCAGCAGCTCAGCCGTCGGGACAGGGATTGGGACAGATACGCAGTATTTT
CASSSAVGTGIGTDTQYF
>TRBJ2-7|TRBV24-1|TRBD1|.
TGTGCCACACCCCGGGACAGGGCCCCCTACGAGCAGTACTTC
CATPRDRAPYEQYF
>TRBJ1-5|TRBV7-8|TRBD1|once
TGTGCCAGCAGCCTACTGACAGGGGTAAATCAGCCCCAGCATTTT
CASSLLTGVNQPQHF
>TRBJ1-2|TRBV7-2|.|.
TGTGCCAGCAGCTTAACAGCTTTTAACTATGGCTACACCTTC
CASSLTAFNYGYTF
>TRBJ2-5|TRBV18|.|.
TGTGCCAGCTCACCGACGTACCAAGAGACCCAGTACTTC
CASSPTYQETQYF
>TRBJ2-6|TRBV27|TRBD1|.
TGTGCCAGCAGTTTACTGGGACAGGGGGTCAACGTCCTGACTTTC
CASSLLGQGVNVLTF
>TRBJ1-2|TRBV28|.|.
TGTGCCAGCAGTTTAACGTACACCGCTAACTATGGCTACACCTTC
CASSLTYTANYGYTF
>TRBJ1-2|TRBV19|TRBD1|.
TGTGCCAGTAGTATCGGCAGGGGGCTCAACTATGGCTACACCTTC
CASSIGRGLNYGYTF
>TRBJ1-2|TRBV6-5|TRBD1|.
TGTGCCAGCAGTTACGGGGGACAGGCTAACTATGGCTACACCTTC
CASSYGGQANYGYTF
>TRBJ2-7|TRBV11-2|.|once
TGTGCCAGCAGCCTCCGACAGGCCACCTACGAGCAGTACTTC
CASSLRQATYEQYF
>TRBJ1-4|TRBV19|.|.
TGTGCCAGTAGTATAGCTTGGAGGGGCGAGGATGAAAAACTGTTTTTT
CASSIAWRGEDEKLFF
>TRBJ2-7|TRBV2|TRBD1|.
TGTGCCAGCACCGGGACAGGGGTATACGAGCAGTACTTC
CASTGTGVYEQYF
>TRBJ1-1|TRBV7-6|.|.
TGTGCCAGCAGCTCCCTAGGGTTAGGAAACACTGAAGCTTTCTTT
CASSSLGLGNTEAFF
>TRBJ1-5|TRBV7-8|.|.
TGTGCCAGCAGCCGACAGGGCAATCAGCCCCAGCATTTT
CASSRQGNQPQHF
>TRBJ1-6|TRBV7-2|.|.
TGTGCCAGCAGCTCATATGGACCGAATTCACCCCTCCACTTT
CASSSYGPNSPLHF
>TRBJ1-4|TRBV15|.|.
TGTGCCACCAGCAGCCCGGGGGGCGCAGAAAAACTGTTTTTT
CATSSPGGAEKLFF
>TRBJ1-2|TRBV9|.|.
TGTGCCAGCAGCGTAGCTCGGGGGGCAAGCTATGGCTACACCTTC
CASSVARGASYGYTF
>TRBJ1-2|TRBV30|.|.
TGTGCCTGGGGACTAGGGGACACCTATGGCTACACCTTC
CAWGLGDTYGYTF
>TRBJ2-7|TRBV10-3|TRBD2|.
TGTGCCAGCCGGGGGCTAGCGGGGGAGCCCAACGGCGAGCAGTACTTC
CASRGLAGEPNGEQYF
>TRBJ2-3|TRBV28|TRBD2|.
TGTGCCAGCAGTGTACCTAGCGGGGGGGCGTCAGATACGCAGTATTTT
CASSVPSGGASDTQYF
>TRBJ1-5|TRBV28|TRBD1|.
TGTGCCAGCATTCCATCCGGGACAGGGGGCAATCAGCCCCAGCATTTT
CASIPSGTGGNQPQHF
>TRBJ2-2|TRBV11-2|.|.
TGTGCCAGCAGCTTAAGGTCAGCGGCCGGGGAGCTGTTTTTT
CASSLRSAAGELFF
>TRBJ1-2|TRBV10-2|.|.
TGCGCCAGCAGTGAAAGAGTTGACAGATACTATGGCTACACCTTC
CASSERVDRYYGYTF
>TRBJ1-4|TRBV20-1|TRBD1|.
TGCAGTGCTAGTATCCGCGGGACAGGAGAAAAACTGTTTTTT
CSASIRGTGEKLFF